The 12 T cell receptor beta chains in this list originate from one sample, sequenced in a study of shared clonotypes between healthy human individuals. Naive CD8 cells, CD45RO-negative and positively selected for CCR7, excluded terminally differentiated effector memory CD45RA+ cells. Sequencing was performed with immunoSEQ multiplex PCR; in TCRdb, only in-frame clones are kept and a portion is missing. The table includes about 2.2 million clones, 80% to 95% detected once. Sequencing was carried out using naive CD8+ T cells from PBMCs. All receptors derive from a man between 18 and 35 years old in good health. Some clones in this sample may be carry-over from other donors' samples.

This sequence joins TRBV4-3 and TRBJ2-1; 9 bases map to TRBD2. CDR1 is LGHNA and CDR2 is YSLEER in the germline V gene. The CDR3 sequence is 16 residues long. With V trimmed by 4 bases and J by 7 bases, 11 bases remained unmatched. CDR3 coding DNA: TGCGCCAGCAGCCCGTACGGGACTAGCACCTGGAATGAGCAGTTCTTC. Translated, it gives CASSPYGTSTWNEQFF.

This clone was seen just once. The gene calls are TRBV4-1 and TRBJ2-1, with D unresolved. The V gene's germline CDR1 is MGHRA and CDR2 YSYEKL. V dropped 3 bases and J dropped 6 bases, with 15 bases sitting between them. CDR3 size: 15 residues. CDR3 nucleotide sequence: TGCGCCAGCAGCCACCCCACCCGCTACGGCAATGAGCAGTTCTTC. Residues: CASSHPTRYGNEQFF.

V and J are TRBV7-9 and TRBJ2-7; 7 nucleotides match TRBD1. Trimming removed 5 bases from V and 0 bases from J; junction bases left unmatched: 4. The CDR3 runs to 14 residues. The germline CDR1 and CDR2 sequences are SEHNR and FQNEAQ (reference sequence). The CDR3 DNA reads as TGTGCCAGCAGCCGGGACAGCCTCTCCTACGAGCAGTACTTC. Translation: CASSRDSLSYEQYF.

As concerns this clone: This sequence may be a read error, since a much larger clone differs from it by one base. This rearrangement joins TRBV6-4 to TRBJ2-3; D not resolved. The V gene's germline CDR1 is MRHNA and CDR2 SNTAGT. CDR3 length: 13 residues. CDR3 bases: TGTGCCGGCAGTAGATCCGACACAGATACGCAGTATTTT. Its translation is CAGSRSDTDTQYF.

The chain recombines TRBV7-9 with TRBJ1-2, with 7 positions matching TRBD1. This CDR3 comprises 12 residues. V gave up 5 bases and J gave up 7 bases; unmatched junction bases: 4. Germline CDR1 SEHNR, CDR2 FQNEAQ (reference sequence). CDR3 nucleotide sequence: TGTGCCAGCAGCGAAGCAGGGGGTGGCTACACCTTC. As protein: CASSEAGGGYTF.

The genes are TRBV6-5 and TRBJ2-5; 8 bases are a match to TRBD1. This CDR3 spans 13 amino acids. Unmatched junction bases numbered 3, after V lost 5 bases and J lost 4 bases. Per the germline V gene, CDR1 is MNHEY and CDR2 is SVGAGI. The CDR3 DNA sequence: TGTGCCAGCAGTGGACAGGGAGGAGAGACCCAGTACTTC. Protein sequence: CASSGQGGETQYF.

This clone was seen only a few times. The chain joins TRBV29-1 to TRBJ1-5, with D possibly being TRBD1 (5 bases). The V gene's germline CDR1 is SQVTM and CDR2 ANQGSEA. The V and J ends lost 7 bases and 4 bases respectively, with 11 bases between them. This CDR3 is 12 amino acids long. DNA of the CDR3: TGCAGCGACGGGGGTAAGAATCAGCCCCAGCATTTT. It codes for CSDGGKNQPQHF.

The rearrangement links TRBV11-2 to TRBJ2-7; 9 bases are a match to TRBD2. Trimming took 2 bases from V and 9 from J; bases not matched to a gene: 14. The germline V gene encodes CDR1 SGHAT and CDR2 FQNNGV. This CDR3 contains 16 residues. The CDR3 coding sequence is TGTGCCAGCAGCTTAACCTTAGCGGGAGTTGATTTGCTGCAGTACTTC. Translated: CASSLTLAGVDLLQYF.

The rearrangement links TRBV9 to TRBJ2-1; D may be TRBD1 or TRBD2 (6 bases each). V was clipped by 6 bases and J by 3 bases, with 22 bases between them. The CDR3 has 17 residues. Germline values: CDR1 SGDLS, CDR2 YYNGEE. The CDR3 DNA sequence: TGTGCCAGCACCAGAGAAAGGGGGGCAGGGTACTACAATGAGCAGTTCTTC. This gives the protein CASTRERGAGYYNEQFF.

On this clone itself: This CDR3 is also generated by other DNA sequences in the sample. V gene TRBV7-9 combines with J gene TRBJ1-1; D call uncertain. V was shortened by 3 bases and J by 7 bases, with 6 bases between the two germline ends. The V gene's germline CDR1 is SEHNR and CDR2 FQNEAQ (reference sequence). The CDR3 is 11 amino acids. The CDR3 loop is CASSLSGEAFF. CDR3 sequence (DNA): TGTGCCAGCAGCTTGTCGGGTGAAGCTTTCTTT.

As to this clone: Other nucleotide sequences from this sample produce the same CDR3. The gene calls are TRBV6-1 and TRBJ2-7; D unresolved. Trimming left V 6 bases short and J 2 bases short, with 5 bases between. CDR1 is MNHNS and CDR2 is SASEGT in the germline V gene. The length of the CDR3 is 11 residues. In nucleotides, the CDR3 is TGTGCCAGCAGGACCGCCTACGAGCAGTACTTC. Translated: CASRTAYEQYF.

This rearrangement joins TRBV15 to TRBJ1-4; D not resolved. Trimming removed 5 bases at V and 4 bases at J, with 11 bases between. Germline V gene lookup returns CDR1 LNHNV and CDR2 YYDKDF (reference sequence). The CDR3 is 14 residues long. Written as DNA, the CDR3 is TGTGCCACCAGCTTCGGCGGTATTAATGAAAAACTGTTTTTT. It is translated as CATSFGGINEKLFF.